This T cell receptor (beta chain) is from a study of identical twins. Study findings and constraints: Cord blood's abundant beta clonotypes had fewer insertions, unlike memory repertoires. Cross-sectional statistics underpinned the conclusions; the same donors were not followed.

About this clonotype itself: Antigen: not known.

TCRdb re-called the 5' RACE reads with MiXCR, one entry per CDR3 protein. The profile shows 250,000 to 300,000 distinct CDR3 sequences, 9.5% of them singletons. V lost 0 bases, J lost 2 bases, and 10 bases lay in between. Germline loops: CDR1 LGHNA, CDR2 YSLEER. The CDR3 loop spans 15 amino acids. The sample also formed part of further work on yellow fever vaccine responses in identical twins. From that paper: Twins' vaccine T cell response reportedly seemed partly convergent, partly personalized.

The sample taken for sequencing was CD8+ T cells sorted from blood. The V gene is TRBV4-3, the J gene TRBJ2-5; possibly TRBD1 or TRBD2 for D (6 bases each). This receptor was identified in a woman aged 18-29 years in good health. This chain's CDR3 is CASSQDQGGQETQYF. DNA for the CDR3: TGCGCCAGCAGCCAAGATCAAGGGGGGCAAGAGACCCAGTACTTC.